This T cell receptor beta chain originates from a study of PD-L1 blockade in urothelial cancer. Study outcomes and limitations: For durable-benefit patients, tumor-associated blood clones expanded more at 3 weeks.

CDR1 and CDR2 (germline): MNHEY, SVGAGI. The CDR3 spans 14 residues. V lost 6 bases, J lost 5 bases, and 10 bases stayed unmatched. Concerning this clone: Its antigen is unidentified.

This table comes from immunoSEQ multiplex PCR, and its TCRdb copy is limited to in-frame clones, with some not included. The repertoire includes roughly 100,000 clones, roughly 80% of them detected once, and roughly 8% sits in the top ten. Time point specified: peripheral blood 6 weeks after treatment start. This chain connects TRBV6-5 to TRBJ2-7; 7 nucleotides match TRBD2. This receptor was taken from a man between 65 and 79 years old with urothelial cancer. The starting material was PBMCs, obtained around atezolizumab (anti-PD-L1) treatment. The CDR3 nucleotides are TGTGCCAGCAGCATACCGGGAGGACCCCACGAGCAGTACTTC. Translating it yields CASSIPGGPHEQYF.